The present entry profiles one TCR beta chain with its context. The CDR3 contains 13 residues. The germline CDR1 and CDR2 sequences are SGHDT and YYEEEE. After removal of 5 bases from V and 9 bases from J, the junction contained 8 bases not matched to a gene. These data originate in a study of blood T cell repertoires in COVID-19. Clones were sequenced by immunoSEQ multiplex PCR, and TCRdb holds only the in-frame ones, with some missing. The table records about 390,000 clones, approximately 87% of them present only once. The Seattle patients, enrolled during active infection, were followed longitudinally.

The chain couples TRBV5-6 to TRBJ1-5; 7 bases align to TRBD1. This clonotype was obtained from a woman in her fifties or sixties with COVID-19, enrolled during active disease. Sequenced: peripheral blood. The CDR3 DNA sequence: TGTGCCAGCAGTTGGACAGGTTCCGGGCCCCAGCATTTT. This codes for CASSWTGSGPQHF.